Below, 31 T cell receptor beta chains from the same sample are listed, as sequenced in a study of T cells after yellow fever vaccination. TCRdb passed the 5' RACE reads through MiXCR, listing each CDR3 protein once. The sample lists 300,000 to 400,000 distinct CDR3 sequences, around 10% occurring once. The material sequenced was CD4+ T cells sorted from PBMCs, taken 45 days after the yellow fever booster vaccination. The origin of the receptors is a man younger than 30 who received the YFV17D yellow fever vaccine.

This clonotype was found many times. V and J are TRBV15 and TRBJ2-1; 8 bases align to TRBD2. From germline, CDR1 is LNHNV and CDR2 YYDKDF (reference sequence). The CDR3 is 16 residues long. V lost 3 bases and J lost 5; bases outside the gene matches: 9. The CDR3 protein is CATSRARGGSDNEQFF. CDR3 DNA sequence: TGTGCCACCAGCAGGGCCCGGGGGGGGTCGGACAATGAGCAGTTCTTC.

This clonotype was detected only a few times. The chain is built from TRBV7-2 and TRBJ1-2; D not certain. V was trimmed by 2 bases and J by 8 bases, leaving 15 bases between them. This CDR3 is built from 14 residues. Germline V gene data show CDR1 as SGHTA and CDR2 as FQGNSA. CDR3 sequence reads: CASSLMTSPGGYTF. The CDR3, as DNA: TGTGCCAGCAGCTTAATGACTAGTCCAGGCGGCTACACCTTC.

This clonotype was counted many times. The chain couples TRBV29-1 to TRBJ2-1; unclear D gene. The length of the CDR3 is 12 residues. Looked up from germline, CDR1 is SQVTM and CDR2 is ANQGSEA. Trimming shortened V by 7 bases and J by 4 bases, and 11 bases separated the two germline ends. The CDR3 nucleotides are TGCAGCGCTTCACTACTTTACAATGAGCAGTTCTTC. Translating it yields CSASLLYNEQFF.

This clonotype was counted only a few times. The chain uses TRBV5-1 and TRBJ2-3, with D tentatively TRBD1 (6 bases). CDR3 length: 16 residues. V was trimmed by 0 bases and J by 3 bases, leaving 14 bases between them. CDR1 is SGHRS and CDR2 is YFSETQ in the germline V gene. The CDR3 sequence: CASSLAAEGGTDTQYF. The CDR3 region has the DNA TGCGCCAGCAGCTTGGCCGCCGAAGGGGGTACAGATACGCAGTATTTT.

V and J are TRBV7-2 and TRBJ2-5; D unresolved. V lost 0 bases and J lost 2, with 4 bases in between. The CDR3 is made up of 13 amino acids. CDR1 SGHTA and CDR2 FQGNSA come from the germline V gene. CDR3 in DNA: TGTGCCAGCAGCTTAGCTCTTCAAGAGACCCAGTACTTC. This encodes CASSLALQETQYF. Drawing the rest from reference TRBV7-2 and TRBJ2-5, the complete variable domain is GAGVSQSPSNKVTEKGKDVELRCDPISGHTALYWYRQSLGQGLEFLIYFQGNSAPDKSGLPSDRFSAERTGGSVSTLTIQRTQQEDSAVYLCASSLALQETQYFGPGTRLLVL.

The CDR3 loop reads CASSLGSYRGKGNQPQHF. CDR3 DNA: TGTGCCAGCAGTTTAGGTTCCTACAGGGGCAAGGGCAATCAGCCCCAGCATTTT. The chain couples TRBV12-3 or TRBV12-4 to TRBJ1-5; 7 nucleotides align to TRBD1. V lost 1 base to trimming and J lost 2 bases; unmatched junction nucleotides: 11. The CDR3 extends over 18 amino acids.

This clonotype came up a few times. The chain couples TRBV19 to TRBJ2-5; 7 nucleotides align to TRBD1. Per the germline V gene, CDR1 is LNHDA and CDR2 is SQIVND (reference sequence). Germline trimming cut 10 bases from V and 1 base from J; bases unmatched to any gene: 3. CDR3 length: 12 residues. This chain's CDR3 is CATGQPQETQYF. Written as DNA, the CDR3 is TGTGCCACGGGACAGCCCCAAGAGACCCAGTACTTC.

In DNA form, the CDR3 reads TGTGCCAGCAGTTCACGGGGGGGACAGGGTCCAGATACGCAGTATTTT. Amino acid sequence: CASSSRGGQGPDTQYF. The chain joins TRBV11-2 to TRBJ2-3; weak D call: TRBD1 (9 bases). CDR1 and CDR2 (germline): SGHAT, FQNNGV. The V and J ends lost 6 bases and 4 bases respectively, with 20 bases between them. The CDR3 is made up of 16 amino acids. Variable domain in full (rest from reference TRBV11-2 and TRBJ2-3): EAGVAQSPRYKIIEKRQSVAFWCNPISGHATLYWYQQILGQGPKLLIQFQNNGVVDDSQLPKDRFSAERLKGVDSTLKIQPAKLEDSAVYLCASSSRGGQGPDTQYFGPGTRLTVL.

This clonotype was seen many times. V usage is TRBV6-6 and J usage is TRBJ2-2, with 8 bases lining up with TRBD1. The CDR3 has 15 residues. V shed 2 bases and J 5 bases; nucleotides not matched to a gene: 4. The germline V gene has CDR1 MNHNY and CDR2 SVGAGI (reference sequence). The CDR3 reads CASSYGQGGTGELFF. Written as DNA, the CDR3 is TGTGCCAGCAGTTACGGACAGGGAGGTACCGGGGAGCTGTTTTTT.

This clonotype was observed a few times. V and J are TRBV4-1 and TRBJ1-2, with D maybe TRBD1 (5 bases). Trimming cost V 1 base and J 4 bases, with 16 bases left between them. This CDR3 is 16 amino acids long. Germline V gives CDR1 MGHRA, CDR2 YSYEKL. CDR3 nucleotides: TGCGCCAGCAGCCAAGGGACCGGGACGGCTACCTATGGCTACACCTTC. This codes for CASSQGTGTATYGYTF.

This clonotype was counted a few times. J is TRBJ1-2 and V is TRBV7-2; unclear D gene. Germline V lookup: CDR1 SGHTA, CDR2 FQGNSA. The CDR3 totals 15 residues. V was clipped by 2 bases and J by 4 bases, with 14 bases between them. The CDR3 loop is CASSLSGGLSYGYTF. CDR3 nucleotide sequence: TGTGCCAGCAGCTTAAGCGGCGGCTTATCCTATGGCTACACCTTC.

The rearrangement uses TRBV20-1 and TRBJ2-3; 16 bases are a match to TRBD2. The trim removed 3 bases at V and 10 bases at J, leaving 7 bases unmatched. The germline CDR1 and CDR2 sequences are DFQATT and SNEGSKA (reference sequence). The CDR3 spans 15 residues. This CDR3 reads CSARGLAGGPRAQYF. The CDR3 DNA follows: TGCAGTGCTAGGGGACTAGCGGGGGGGCCGAGGGCGCAGTATTTT.

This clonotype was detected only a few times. CDR3 DNA: TGTGCCAGCACCCTACGGTTCGGCAGGGAAGAGACCCAGTACTTC. Its protein is CASTLRFGREETQYF. The chain is built from TRBV27 and TRBJ2-5; maybe TRBD1 (5 bases). Per germline, CDR1 MNHEY and CDR2 SMNVEV (reference sequence). V lost 7 bases, J lost 3 bases, and 18 bases lay in between. CDR3 length equals 15 residues.

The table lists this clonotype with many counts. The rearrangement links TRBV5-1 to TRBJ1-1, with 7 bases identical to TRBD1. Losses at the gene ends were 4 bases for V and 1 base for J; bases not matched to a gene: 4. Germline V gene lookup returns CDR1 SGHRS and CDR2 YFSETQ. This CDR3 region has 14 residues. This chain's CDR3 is CASSPGTANTEAFF. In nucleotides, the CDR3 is TGCGCCAGCAGCCCCGGGACAGCGAACACTGAAGCTTTCTTT.

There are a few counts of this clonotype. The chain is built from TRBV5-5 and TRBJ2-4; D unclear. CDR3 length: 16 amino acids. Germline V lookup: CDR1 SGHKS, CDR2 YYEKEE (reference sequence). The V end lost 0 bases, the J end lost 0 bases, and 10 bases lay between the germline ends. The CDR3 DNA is TGTGCCAGCAGCTTGGCCTGGACGGTAGCCAAAAACATTCAGTACTTC. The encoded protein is CASSLAWTVAKNIQYF.

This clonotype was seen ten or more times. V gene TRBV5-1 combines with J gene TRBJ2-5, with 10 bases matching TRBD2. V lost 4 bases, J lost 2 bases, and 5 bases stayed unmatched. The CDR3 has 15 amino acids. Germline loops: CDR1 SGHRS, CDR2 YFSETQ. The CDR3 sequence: CASSASGGKQETQYF. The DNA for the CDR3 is TGCGCCAGCAGCGCTAGCGGGGGAAAACAAGAGACCCAGTACTTC.

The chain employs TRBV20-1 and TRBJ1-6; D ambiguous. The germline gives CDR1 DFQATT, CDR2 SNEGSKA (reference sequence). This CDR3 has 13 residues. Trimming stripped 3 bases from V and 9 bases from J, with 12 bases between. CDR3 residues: CSARNRGGSPLHF. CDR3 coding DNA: TGCAGTGCTAGGAACCGGGGTGGTTCACCCCTCCACTTT.

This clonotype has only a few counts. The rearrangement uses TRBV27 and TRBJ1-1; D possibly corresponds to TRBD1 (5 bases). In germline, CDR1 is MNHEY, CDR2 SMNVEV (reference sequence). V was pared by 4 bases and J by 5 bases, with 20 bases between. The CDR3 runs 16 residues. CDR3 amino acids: CASSSYLTPGRTEAFF. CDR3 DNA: TGTGCCAGCAGTTCCTACCTCACTCCAGGGAGGACTGAAGCTTTCTTT.

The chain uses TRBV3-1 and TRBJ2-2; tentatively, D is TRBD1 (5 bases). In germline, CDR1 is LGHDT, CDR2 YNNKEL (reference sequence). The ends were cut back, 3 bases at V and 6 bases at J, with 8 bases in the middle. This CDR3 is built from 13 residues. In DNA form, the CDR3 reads TGTGCCAGCAGCCACTTAGGGGCCGGGGAGCTGTTTTTT. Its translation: CASSHLGAGELFF.

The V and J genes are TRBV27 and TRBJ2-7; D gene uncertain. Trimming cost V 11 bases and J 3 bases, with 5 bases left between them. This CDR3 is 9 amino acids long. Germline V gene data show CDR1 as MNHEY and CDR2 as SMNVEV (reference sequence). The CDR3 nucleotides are TGTGCCTGCCACTACGAGCAGTACGTC. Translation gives CACHYEQYV.

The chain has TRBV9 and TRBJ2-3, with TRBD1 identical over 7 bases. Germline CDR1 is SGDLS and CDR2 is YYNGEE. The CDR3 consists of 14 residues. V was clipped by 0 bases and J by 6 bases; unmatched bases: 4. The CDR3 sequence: CASSVEGATDTQYF. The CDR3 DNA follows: TGTGCCAGCAGCGTAGAGGGGGCGACCGATACGCAGTATTTT.

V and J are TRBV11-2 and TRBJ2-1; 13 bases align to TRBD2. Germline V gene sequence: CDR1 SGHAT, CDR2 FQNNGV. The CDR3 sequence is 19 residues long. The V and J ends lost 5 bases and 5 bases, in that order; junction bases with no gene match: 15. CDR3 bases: TGTGCCAGCAGCCAACGATACTCCGGGACTAGCGGGGCGGACAATGAGCAGTTCTTC. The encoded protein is CASSQRYSGTSGADNEQFF.

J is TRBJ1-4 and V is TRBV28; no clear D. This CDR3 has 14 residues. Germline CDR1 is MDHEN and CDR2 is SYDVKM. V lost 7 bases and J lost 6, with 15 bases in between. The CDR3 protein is CASKTPSGDEKLFF. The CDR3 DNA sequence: TGTGCCAGCAAGACACCTTCTGGGGATGAAAAACTGTTTTTT.

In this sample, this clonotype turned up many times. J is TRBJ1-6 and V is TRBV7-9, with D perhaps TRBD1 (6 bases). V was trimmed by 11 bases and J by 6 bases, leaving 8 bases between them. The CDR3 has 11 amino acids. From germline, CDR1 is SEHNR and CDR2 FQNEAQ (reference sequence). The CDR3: CAGGRNSPLHF. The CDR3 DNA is TGTGCCGGGGGGCGTAATTCACCCCTCCACTTT.

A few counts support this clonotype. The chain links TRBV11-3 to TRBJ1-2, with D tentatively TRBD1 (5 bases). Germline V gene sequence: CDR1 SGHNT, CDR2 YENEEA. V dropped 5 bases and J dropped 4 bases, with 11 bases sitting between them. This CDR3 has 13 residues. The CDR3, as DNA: TGTGCCAGCAGCCCCCGGGACGGCTATGGCTACACCTTC. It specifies CASSPRDGYGYTF.

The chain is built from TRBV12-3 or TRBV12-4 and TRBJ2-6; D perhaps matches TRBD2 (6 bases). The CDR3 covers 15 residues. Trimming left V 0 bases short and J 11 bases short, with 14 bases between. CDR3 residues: CASSLASSGGDVLTF. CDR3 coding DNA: TGTGCCAGCAGTTTAGCGTCATCAGGAGGGGACGTCCTGACTTTC.

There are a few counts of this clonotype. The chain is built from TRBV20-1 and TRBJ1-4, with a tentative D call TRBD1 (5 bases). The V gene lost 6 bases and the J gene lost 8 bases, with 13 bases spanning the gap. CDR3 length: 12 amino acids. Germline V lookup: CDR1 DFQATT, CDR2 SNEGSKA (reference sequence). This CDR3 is CSAPGLGEKLFF. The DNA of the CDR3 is TGCAGTGCCCCGGGGCTCGGGGAAAAACTGTTTTTT.

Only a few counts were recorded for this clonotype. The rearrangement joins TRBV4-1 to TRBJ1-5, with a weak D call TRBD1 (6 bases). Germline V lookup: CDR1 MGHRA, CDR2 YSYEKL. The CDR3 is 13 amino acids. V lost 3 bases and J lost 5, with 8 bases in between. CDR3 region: CASSHDRYQPQHF. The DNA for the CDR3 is TGCGCCAGCAGCCACGACAGGTATCAGCCCCAGCATTTT.

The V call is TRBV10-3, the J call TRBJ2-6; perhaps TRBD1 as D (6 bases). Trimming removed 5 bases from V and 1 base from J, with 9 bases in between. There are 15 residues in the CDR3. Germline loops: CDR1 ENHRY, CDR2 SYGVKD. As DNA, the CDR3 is TGTGCCATCAGTCAACAGGGTTCTGGGGCCAACGTCCTGACTTTC. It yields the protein CAISQQGSGANVLTF.

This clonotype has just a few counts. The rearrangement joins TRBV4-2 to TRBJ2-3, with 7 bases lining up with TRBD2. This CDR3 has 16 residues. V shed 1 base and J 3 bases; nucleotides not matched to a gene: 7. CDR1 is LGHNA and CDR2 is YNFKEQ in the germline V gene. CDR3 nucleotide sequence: TGTGCCAGCAGCCAAGTAACCGGGGGGATGACAGATACGCAGTATTTT. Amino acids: CASSQVTGGMTDTQYF.

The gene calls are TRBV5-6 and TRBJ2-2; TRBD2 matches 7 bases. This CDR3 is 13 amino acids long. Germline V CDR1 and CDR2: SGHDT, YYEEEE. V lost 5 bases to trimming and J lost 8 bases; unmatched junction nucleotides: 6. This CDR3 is CASRRTRAGELFF. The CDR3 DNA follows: TGTGCCAGCAGGCGGACTAGGGCGGGGGAGCTGTTTTTT.